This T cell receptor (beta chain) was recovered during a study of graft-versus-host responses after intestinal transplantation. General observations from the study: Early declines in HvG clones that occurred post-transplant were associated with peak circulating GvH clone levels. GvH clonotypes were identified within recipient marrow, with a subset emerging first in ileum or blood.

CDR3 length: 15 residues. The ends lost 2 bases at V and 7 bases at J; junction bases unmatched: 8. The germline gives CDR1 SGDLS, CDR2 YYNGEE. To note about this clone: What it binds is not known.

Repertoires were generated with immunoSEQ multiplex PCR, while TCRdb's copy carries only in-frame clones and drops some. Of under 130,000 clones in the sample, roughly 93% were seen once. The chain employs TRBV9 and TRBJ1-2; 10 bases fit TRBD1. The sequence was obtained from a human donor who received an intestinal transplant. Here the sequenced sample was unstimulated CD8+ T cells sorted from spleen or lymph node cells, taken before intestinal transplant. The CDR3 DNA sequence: TGTGCCAGCAGCGTCTCCGGGACAGGGGCAGGTGGCTACACCTTC. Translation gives CASSVSGTGAGGYTF.